This is a list of T cell receptor beta chains from one sample in a study of cytomegalovirus exposure and HLA in healthy donors. Profiling relied on immunoSEQ multiplex PCR, and the TCRdb table lists in-frame clones only, not all of them. The sample has about 160,000 clones, approximately 76% seen once. What was sequenced was PBMCs. The receptor source for this set is a man between 60 and 70 years old in good health and CMV-seronegative. The CDR3 runs from the conserved cysteine through the conserved F or W. D genes are given only for firm matches. Clone size is given for some rows only: seen once, a few or many times, or a class if the clone is expanded.

d_call,clone_size,v_call,j_call,cdr3_aa,cdr3_nt
NA,NA,TRBV11-2,TRBJ1-6,CASSLSGAGRGNSPLHF,TGTGCCAGCAGCTTAAGCGGGGCCGGCCGGGGTAATTCACCCCTCCACTTT
TRBD2,NA,TRBV27,TRBJ2-3,CASSLQRGGTDTQYF,TGTGCCAGCAGTCTTCAGCGGGGGGGCACAGATACGCAGTATTTT
NA,NA,TRBV19,TRBJ2-5,CASSIGRLPQETQYF,TGTGCCAGTAGTATTGGGAGACTACCCCAAGAGACCCAGTACTTC
NA,NA,TRBV6-6,TRBJ1-5,CASSSTGNQPQHF,TGTGCCAGCAGTTCAACTGGTAATCAGCCCCAGCATTTT
NA,NA,TRBV7-9,TRBJ2-7,CSSSLMTTSYEQYF,TGTTCCAGCAGCTTAATGACAACCTCCTACGAGCAGTACTTC
NA,NA,TRBV7-2,TRBJ2-2,CASSFSPDTGELFF,TGTGCCAGCAGCTTCTCCCCGGACACCGGGGAGCTGTTTTTT
TRBD1,NA,TRBV19,TRBJ2-3,CASSATGVVTDTQYF,TGTGCCAGTAGTGCAACAGGGGTCGTGACAGATACGCAGTATTTT
NA,NA,TRBV30,TRBJ1-4,CAWDTSTNEKLFF,TGTGCCTGGGACACCTCTACTAATGAAAAACTGTTTTTT
TRBD1,NA,TRBV7-9,TRBJ1-2,CASSGDVGGGYTF,TGTGCCAGCAGCGGGGACGTAGGGGGCGGCTACACCTTC
TRBD1,NA,TRBV7-8,TRBJ1-2,CASSSPGQGEYGYTF,TGTGCCAGCAGCTCCCCGGGACAGGGGGAATATGGCTACACCTTC
NA,NA,TRBV29-1,TRBJ2-7,CSVDGEFGQGGAEQYF,TGCAGCGTTGACGGAGAGTTTGGCCAGGGGGGAGCCGAGCAGTACTTC
TRBD2,NA,TRBV11-3,TRBJ2-5,CASSPGGSSGGQETQYF,TGTGCCAGCAGCCCCGGTGGTAGTAGCGGGGGCCAAGAGACCCAGTACTTC
TRBD1,NA,TRBV6-5,TRBJ2-2,CASKLQGRTGELFF,TGTGCCAGCAAGCTACAGGGGCGCACCGGGGAGCTGTTTTTT
TRBD1,few,TRBV10-3,TRBJ1-4,CAIRRETGAGEKLFF,TGTGCCATCAGACGGGAGACAGGGGCTGGGGAAAAACTGTTTTTT
TRBD1,NA,TRBV30,TRBJ1-2,CAWGRGPGQIYGYTF,TGTGCCTGGGGCAGGGGCCCGGGACAGATCTATGGCTACACCTTC
NA,once,TRBV2,TRBJ1-5,CASAPYRGNQPQHF,TGTGCCAGCGCCCCCTATCGGGGTAATCAGCCCCAGCATTTT
TRBD2,NA,TRBV6-5,TRBJ2-3,CASSYVAGGTDTQYF,TGTGCCAGCAGTTACGTAGCGGGAGGCACAGATACGCAGTATTTT
NA,few,TRBV7-8,TRBJ1-2,CASSLARFGYGYTF,TGTGCCAGCAGCTTAGCGCGGTTTGGGTATGGCTACACCTTC
TRBD1,NA,TRBV11-1,TRBJ1-6,CASTLLKDRVVASPLHF,TGTGCCAGCACCCTGCTAAAAGACAGGGTGGTGGCTTCACCCCTCCACTTT
TRBD2,NA,TRBV27,TRBJ2-1,CASSLGEQPGLAMVF,TGTGCCAGCAGTTTAGGAGAACAGCCGGGACTAGCAATGGTCTTC
NA,NA,TRBV5-1,TRBJ1-1,CASSLARNTEAFF,TGCGCCAGCAGCTTGGCTAGGAACACTGAAGCTTTCTTT
TRBD1,NA,TRBV7-8,TRBJ2-1,CASSLEEGARNEQFF,TGTGCCAGCAGCTTAGAAGAGGGGGCGCGGAATGAGCAGTTCTTC
NA,NA,TRBV29-1,TRBJ1-1,CSASGGNTEAFF,TGCAGCGCTTCGGGAGGGAACACTGAAGCTTTCTTT
NA,NA,TRBV19,TRBJ2-7,CASSMAGQSYEQYF,TGTGCCAGTAGTATGGCCGGACAGAGCTACGAGCAGTACTTC
TRBD1,NA,TRBV7-9,TRBJ1-2,CASSLDRVYGYTF,TGTGCCAGCAGCCTAGACAGGGTCTATGGCTACACCTTC
TRBD1,NA,TRBV7-8,TRBJ1-1,CASRDGTGRMNTEAFF,TGTGCCAGCCGCGATGGGACAGGAAGAATGAACACTGAAGCTTTCTTT
TRBD1,NA,TRBV19,TRBJ1-1,CASTHPGQGNTEAFF,TGTGCCAGCACACATCCGGGACAGGGAAACACTGAAGCTTTCTTT
NA,NA,TRBV7-3,TRBJ1-6,CASSLESGVSPLHF,TGTGCCAGCAGCTTAGAGTCAGGGGTTTCACCCCTCCACTTT